Listed here is a single T cell receptor (beta chain). The antigen is undetermined. This specimen belongs to a study of T cell responses to AZD1222 COVID-19 vaccine. Overall study results and limits: The study sampled repertoires only after the peak T cell response.

TCRdb's table, derived via immunoSEQ multiplex PCR, lists solely in-frame clones and lacks some. The sample has under 50,000 clones; approximately 90% are singletons. The CDR3 totals 15 residues. Germline V lookup: CDR1 LGHNA, CDR2 YSLEER. The V gene end was trimmed by 1 base and the J gene end by 2 bases; junction bases not matched to a gene: 2. The chain uses TRBV4-3 and TRBJ2-1, with 7 bases lining up with TRBD1. This TCR derives from an adult who received the AZD1222 COVID-19 vaccine. Source: peripheral blood, taken 28 days after the second AZD1222 dose. CDR3 loop: CASSQGQGAYNEQFF. The CDR3 bases are TGCGCCAGCAGCCAAGGCCAGGGGGCCTACAATGAGCAGTTCTTC.